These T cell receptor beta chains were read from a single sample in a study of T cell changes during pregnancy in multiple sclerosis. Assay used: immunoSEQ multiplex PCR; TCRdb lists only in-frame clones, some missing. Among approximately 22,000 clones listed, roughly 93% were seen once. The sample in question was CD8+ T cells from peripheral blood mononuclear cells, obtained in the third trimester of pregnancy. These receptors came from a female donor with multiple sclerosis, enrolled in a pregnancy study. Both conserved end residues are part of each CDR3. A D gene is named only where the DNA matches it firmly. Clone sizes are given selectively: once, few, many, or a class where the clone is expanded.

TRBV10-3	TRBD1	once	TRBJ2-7	CAISDGDRGDEQYF	TGTGCCATCAGTGACGGGGACAGGGGCGACGAGCAGTACTTC
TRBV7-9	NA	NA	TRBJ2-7	CASSPLSYEQYF	TGTGCCAGCAGCCCCCTATCCTACGAGCAGTACTTC
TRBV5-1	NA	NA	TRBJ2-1	CASSSLIEGEQFF	TGCGCCAGCAGCTCCCTCATAGAGGGCGAGCAGTTCTTC
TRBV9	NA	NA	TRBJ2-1	CASSVGQTPRGNEQFF	TGTGCCAGCAGCGTAGGCCAGACTCCGCGGGGAAATGAGCAGTTCTTC
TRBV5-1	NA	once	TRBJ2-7	CASSLRGYEQYF	TGCGCCAGCAGCTTGAGGGGCTACGAGCAGTACTTC
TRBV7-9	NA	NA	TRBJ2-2	CASSLTDNTGELFF	TGTGCCAGCAGCTTGACGGACAATACCGGGGAGCTGTTTTTT
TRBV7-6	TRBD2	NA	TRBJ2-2	CASSLRQRGGPGELFF	TGTGCCAGCAGCCTCCGACAGCGGGGGGGCCCCGGGGAGCTGTTTTTT
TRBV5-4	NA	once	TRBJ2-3	CASSKDQEGPLVDTQYF	TGTGCCAGCAGCAAGGATCAGGAGGGGCCCCTGGTGGATACGCAGTATTTT
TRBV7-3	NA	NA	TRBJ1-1	CASSPSEALALDTEAFF	TGTGCCAGCAGCCCGAGCGAGGCCCTTGCCCTCGACACTGAAGCTTTCTTT
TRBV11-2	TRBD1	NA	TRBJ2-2	CASSFFPGQGSNTGELFF	TGTGCCAGCAGCTTTTTCCCGGGACAGGGGTCGAACACCGGGGAGCTGTTTTTT
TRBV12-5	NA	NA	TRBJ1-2	CASGTENYGYTF	TGTGCTAGTGGTACAGAGAACTATGGCTACACCTTC
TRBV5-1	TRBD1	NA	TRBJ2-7	CASSYAGGSYEQYF	TGCGCCAGCAGCTATGCAGGGGGATCCTACGAGCAGTACTTC
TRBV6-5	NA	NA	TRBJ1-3	CASRLDSNSGNTIYF	TGTGCCAGCAGATTAGACAGCAACTCTGGAAACACCATATATTTT
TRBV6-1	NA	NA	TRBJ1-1	CASSEAVGHGAEAFF	TGTGCCAGCAGTGAAGCGGTAGGACATGGGGCTGAAGCTTTCTTT
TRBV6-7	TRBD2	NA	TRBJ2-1	CASTTSVAGVYNEQFF	TGTGCCAGCACCACAAGCGTGGCGGGAGTTTACAATGAGCAGTTCTTC
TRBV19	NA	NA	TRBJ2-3	CASRGARADTQYF	TGTGCCAGTAGAGGGGCTCGGGCAGATACGCAGTATTTT
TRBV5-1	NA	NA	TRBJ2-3	CASFGGRGTDTQYF	TGCGCCAGCTTCGGGGGGCGTGGCACAGATACGCAGTATTTT
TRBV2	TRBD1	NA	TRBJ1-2	CASSGVQTGDWYGYTF	TGTGCCAGTAGTGGGGTTCAAACAGGGGATTGGTATGGCTACACCTTC
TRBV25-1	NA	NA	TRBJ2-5	CASSEARFPEETQYF	TGTGCCAGCAGTGAAGCTAGGTTTCCAGAAGAGACCCAGTACTTC
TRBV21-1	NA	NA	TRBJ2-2	CASSKSRNRDPNTGELFF	TGTGCCAGCAGCAAATCCCGGAACAGGGACCCTAACACCGGGGAGCTGTTTTTT
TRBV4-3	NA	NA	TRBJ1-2	CASSQDTGSYGYTF	TGCGCCAGCAGCCAAGACACAGGGAGCTATGGCTACACCTTC
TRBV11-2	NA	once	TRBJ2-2	CASSLEVVGATGELFF	TGTGCCAGCAGCTTAGAGGTCGTAGGGGCGACCGGGGAGCTGTTTTTT
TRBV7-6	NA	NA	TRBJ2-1	CASSSRGQAYNEQFF	TGTGCCAGCAGCTCCCGAGGGCAGGCCTACAATGAGCAGTTCTTC
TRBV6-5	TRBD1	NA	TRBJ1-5	CASSWDRDSNQPQHF	TGTGCCAGCAGCTGGGACAGGGATAGCAATCAGCCCCAGCATTTT
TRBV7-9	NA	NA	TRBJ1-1	CASSLVGGRNTEAFF	TGTGCCAGCAGCTTAGTGGGGGGAAGGAACACTGAAGCTTTCTTT
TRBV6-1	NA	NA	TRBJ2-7	CASSEWWAPYEQYF	TGTGCCAGCAGTGAATGGTGGGCCCCCTACGAGCAGTACTTC
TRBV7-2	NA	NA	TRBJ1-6	CASSLSSFNSPLHF	TGTGCCAGCAGCTTATCTAGCTTTAATTCACCCCTCCACTTT
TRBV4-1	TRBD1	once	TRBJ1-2	CASSQDRQGVTYGYTF	TGCGCCAGCAGCCAAGACCGACAGGGAGTAACCTATGGCTACACCTTC
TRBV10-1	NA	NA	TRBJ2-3	CASSDGGSTDTQYF	TGCGCCAGCAGTGATGGGGGCTCCACAGATACGCAGTATTTT